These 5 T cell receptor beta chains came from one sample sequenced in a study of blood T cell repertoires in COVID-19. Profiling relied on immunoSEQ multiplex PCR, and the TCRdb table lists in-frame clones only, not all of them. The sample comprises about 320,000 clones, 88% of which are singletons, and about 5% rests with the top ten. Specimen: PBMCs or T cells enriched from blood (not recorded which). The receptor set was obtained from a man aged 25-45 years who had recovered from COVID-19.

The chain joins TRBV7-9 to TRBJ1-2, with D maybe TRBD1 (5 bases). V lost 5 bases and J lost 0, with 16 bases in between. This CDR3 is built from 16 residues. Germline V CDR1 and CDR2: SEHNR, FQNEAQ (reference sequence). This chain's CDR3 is CASSLRGVDSNYGYTF. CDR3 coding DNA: TGTGCCAGCAGCCTGCGGGGGGTGGATTCTAACTATGGCTACACCTTC.

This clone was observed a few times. CDR3 protein: CASWDSSYEQYF. The CDR3 region has the DNA TGTGCCTCTTGGGACAGCTCCTACGAGCAGTACTTC. V gene TRBV28 combines with J gene TRBJ2-7; 7 positions match TRBD1. This CDR3 comprises 12 residues. From germline, CDR1 is MDHEN and CDR2 SYDVKM. With V trimmed by 11 bases and J by 0 bases, 4 bases remained unmatched.

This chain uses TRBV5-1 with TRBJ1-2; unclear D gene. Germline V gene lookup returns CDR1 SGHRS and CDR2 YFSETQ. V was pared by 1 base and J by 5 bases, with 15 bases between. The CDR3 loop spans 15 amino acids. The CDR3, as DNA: TGCGCCAGCAGCTTGAGCGGCTTGGAAGGGTATGGCTACACCTTC. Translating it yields CASSLSGLEGYGYTF.

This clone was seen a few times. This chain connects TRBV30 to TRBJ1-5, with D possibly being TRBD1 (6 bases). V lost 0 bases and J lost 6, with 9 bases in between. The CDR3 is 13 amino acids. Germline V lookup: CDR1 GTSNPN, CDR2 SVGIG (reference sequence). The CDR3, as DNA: TGTGCCTGGAGTGTCCAGGGGCCTCAGCCCCAGCATTTT. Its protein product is CAWSVQGPQPQHF.

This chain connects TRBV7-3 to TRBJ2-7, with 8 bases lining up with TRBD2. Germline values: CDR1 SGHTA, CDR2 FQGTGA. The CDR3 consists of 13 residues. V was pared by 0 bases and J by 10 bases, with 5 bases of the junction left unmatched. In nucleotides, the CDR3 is TGTGCCAGCAGCTTAACGGCGGGGGGCGTACAGTACTTC. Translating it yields CASSLTAGGVQYF.